This TCR beta chain was found in a study of blood T cell repertoires in COVID-19. Looking at the study overall: Spain, Italy and the United States supplied samples that represented acute and convalescent COVID-19.

The method was immunoSEQ multiplex PCR; TCRdb's version includes in-frame clones alone and lacks a portion of them. The sample records under 30,000 clones, 92% being singletons. The V gene's germline CDR1 is SGDLS and CDR2 YYNGEE. Trimming left V 10 bases short and J 0 bases short, with 11 bases between. The CDR3 covers 14 residues. The V gene is TRBV9, the J gene TRBJ2-6; the D gene is possibly TRBD1 (5 bases). Input material: peripheral blood. This TCR was sampled from a man between 50 and 59 years old with active COVID-19. The CDR3 nucleotides are TGTGCCTCAAAACAGGACTCTGGGGCCAACGTCCTGACTTTC. It codes for CASKQDSGANVLTF.